The 8 T cell receptor beta chains presented below share a single source sample, sequenced in a study of graft-versus-host responses after intestinal transplantation. Antigens for these TCRs are unknown. Here immunoSEQ multiplex PCR was the method, and the copy in TCRdb shows in-frame clones only, minus some. Of about 88,000 clones in the sample, about 91% were seen once. The sequencing used unstimulated CD4+ T cells sorted from spleen or lymph node cells, collected before transplant. The receptors were sampled from a human donor who was the organ donor for an intestinal transplant.

The chain has TRBV6-5 and TRBJ1-4; no clear D. In germline, CDR1 is MNHEY, CDR2 SVGAGI. The CDR3 runs to 16 residues. The V gene lost 0 bases and the J gene lost 8 bases, with 16 bases spanning the gap. Written as DNA, the CDR3 is TGTGCCAGCAGTTACTCGAAACTCTGGACTCTGGAAAAACTGTTTTTT. As protein: CASSYSKLWTLEKLFF.

This chain connects TRBV5-4 to TRBJ1-2; TRBD1 aligns across 10 bases. V was pared by 9 bases and J by 8 bases, with 16 bases of the junction left unmatched. Germline assignment: CDR1 SGHNT and CDR2 YYREEE (reference sequence). The CDR3 totals 15 residues. The CDR3 loop is CATHHQGQGGWGYTF. The CDR3 nucleotides are TGTGCCACCCATCACCAAGGACAGGGGGGTTGGGGCTACACCTTC.

The V call is TRBV5-4, the J call TRBJ2-3; perhaps TRBD2 as D (6 bases). Trimming shortened V by 8 bases and J by 6 bases, and 16 bases separated the two germline ends. Germline V gene sequence: CDR1 SGHNT, CDR2 YYREEE (reference sequence). This CDR3 has 13 amino acids. The CDR3 here is CASTSRSGDTQYF. The CDR3 coding sequence is TGTGCCAGTACCTCGCGCAGCGGGGATACGCAGTATTTT.

The genes are TRBV10-2 and TRBJ1-1; a weak D match, TRBD1 (6 bases). This CDR3 is 14 amino acids long. Germline V gives CDR1 WSHSY, CDR2 SAAADI. The V and J ends lost 7 bases and 0 bases respectively, with 12 bases between them. In DNA form, the CDR3 reads TGCGCCAGCATGGAGGACAGCCTGAACACTGAAGCTTTCTTT. Translation gives CASMEDSLNTEAFF.

The CDR3 protein is CASSPGTSFHEQYF. CDR3 sequence (DNA): TGTGCCAGCTCACCGGGGACTAGCTTCCACGAGCAGTACTTC. J is TRBJ2-7 and V is TRBV18; TRBD2 agrees at 9 bases. Germline V gives CDR1 KGHSH, CDR2 LQKENI. This CDR3 is 14 amino acids long. Trimming removed 3 bases from V and 5 bases from J; junction bases left unmatched: 5. Together with reference TRBV18 and TRBJ2-7, the CDR3 gives the full variable domain: NAGVMQNPRHLVRRRGQEARLRCSPMKGHSHVYWYRQLPEEGLKFMVYLQKENIIDESGMPKERFSAEFPKEGPSILRIQQVVRGDSAAYFCASSPGTSFHEQYFGPGTRLTVT.

This rearrangement joins TRBV30 to TRBJ1-1; 11 nucleotides line up with TRBD1. CDR1 is GTSNPN and CDR2 is SVGIG in the germline V gene (reference sequence). V was clipped by 5 bases and J by 11 bases; unmatched bases: 10. This CDR3 is built from 13 residues. CDR3 in DNA: TGTGCCTGGTCCCGGGACAGGGGGTCAAATGCTTTCTTT. As protein: CAWSRDRGSNAFF.

This clone was counted once. The chain carries TRBV5-1 and TRBJ2-5; perhaps TRBD1 as D (5 bases). The length of the CDR3 is 15 residues. Germline assignment: CDR1 SGHRS and CDR2 YFSETQ. The V and J ends lost 1 base and 2 bases respectively, with 12 bases between them. CDR3 sequence (DNA): TGCGCCAGCAGCTTGTCAGGAGCAGGGCAAGAGACCCAGTACTTC. Translation: CASSLSGAGQETQYF.

The V gene is TRBV6-6, the J gene TRBJ2-1; 10 nucleotides line up with TRBD2. The ends lost 6 bases at V and 9 bases at J; junction bases unmatched: 11. The length of the CDR3 is 15 residues. The germline V gene encodes CDR1 MNHNY and CDR2 SVGAGI (reference sequence). The CDR3 protein is CASSLIAGGAAEQFF. CDR3 coding DNA: TGTGCCAGCAGCTTGATAGCGGGAGGTGCCGCTGAGCAGTTCTTC.